A selection of T cell receptor beta chains follows, all from one sample in a study of blood T cell repertoires in COVID-19. Repertoires were generated with immunoSEQ multiplex PCR, while TCRdb's copy carries only in-frame clones and drops some. In the table there are 250,000 to 300,000 clones, about 89% of which are singletons. The sample consisted of peripheral blood. The receptors shown here come from a man in his forties or fifties with acute or convalescent COVID-19. The CDR3 runs from the conserved cysteine through the conserved F or W. A D gene is named only where the DNA matches it firmly. Clone size is not always given. Where it is, it says once, few, many or a class for expanded clones.

D: NA
V: TRBV18
J: TRBJ1-2
size: NA
CDR3: CASSPSVNTYGYTF
DNA: TGTGCCAGCTCACCCTCAGTAAACACCTATGGCTACACCTTC

D: TRBD1
V: TRBV6-5
J: TRBJ1-1
size: NA
CDR3: CASSPQGVGTEAFF
DNA: TGTGCCAGCAGTCCACAGGGGGTCGGTACTGAAGCTTTCTTT

D: NA
V: TRBV12-3/TRBV12-4
J: TRBJ1-1
size: NA
CDR3: CASSLTGDTEAFF
DNA: TGTGCCAGCAGCCTGACAGGAGATACTGAAGCTTTCTTT

D: TRBD1
V: TRBV6-5
J: TRBJ1-2
size: NA
CDR3: CASTGQGTLTYGYTF
DNA: TGTGCCAGCACTGGACAGGGGACCCTTACCTATGGCTACACCTTC

D: NA
V: TRBV27
J: TRBJ1-1
size: NA
CDR3: CASSLAGEGSTEAFF
DNA: TGTGCCAGCAGTTTAGCGGGGGAGGGTAGCACTGAAGCTTTCTTT

D: TRBD1
V: TRBV5-1
J: TRBJ2-7
size: few
CDR3: CASSAGQDYEQYF
DNA: TGCGCCAGCAGCGCCGGACAGGACTACGAGCAGTACTTC

D: TRBD1
V: TRBV4-1
J: TRBJ1-3
size: NA
CDR3: CASSQAWTGAGGNTIYF
DNA: TGCGCCAGCAGCCAAGCTTGGACAGGGGCAGGGGGAAACACCATATATTTT

D: TRBD1
V: TRBV5-4
J: TRBJ1-2
size: few
CDR3: CASSDPGGYGYTF
DNA: TGTGCCAGCAGCGATCCAGGGGGGTATGGCTACACCTTC

D: NA
V: TRBV29-1
J: TRBJ2-6
size: NA
CDR3: CSVGLPPGANVLTF
DNA: TGCAGCGTTGGTCTCCCCCCGGGGGCCAACGTCCTGACTTTC

D: NA
V: TRBV27
J: TRBJ1-2
size: NA
CDR3: CASSWGGGEGYTF
DNA: TGTGCCAGCAGTTGGGGCGGGGGGGAGGGCTACACCTTC

D: TRBD1
V: TRBV6-5
J: TRBJ2-2
size: NA
CDR3: CASWDRGLSGELFF
DNA: TGTGCCAGCTGGGACAGGGGGCTGTCCGGGGAGCTGTTTTTT

D: TRBD1
V: TRBV10-2
J: TRBJ1-1
size: NA
CDR3: CASRQGRTEAFF
DNA: TGCGCCAGTAGACAGGGGAGAACTGAAGCTTTCTTT

D: TRBD1
V: TRBV7-9
J: TRBJ1-2
size: NA
CDR3: CASSPQGSGGYTF
DNA: TGTGCCAGCAGCCCACAGGGGAGCGGTGGCTACACCTTC

D: NA
V: TRBV5-1
J: TRBJ1-1
size: NA
CDR3: CASSPDNENTEAFF
DNA: TGCGCCAGCAGCCCGGACAATGAGAACACTGAAGCTTTCTTT

D: TRBD1
V: TRBV23-1
J: TRBJ1-5
size: NA
CDR3: CASSQSRDRDSNQPQHF
DNA: TGCGCCAGCAGTCAATCCAGGGACAGGGATAGCAATCAGCCCCAGCATTTT

D: NA
V: TRBV7-9
J: TRBJ1-5
size: NA
CDR3: CASSLASGDQPQHF
DNA: TGTGCCAGCAGCTTAGCATCCGGGGATCAGCCCCAGCATTTT

D: TRBD2
V: TRBV5-1
J: TRBJ2-7
size: NA
CDR3: CASTNFTSGGPYEQYF
DNA: TGCGCCAGCACAAATTTTACTAGCGGGGGGCCCTACGAGCAGTACTTC

D: NA
V: TRBV4-1
J: TRBJ2-1
size: few
CDR3: CASSHPPGPHRNEQFF
DNA: TGCGCCAGCAGCCATCCCCCCGGGCCACACAGGAATGAGCAGTTCTTC

D: NA
V: TRBV19
J: TRBJ1-2
size: NA
CDR3: CASSPGEGYGYTF
DNA: TGTGCCAGTAGCCCGGGAGAGGGCTATGGCTACACCTTC

D: TRBD2
V: TRBV5-1
J: TRBJ2-7
size: NA
CDR3: CASTPSGGTSYEQYF
DNA: TGCGCCAGCACCCCCTCCGGGGGGACCTCCTACGAGCAGTACTTC

D: NA
V: TRBV7-3
J: TRBJ2-5
size: NA
CDR3: CASSFGQGAAQYF
DNA: TGTGCCAGCAGCTTTGGCCAGGGTGCGGCCCAGTACTTC

D: TRBD1
V: TRBV19
J: TRBJ1-5
size: NA
CDR3: CASDRGVSQPQHF
DNA: TGTGCCAGTGACAGGGGGGTAAGTCAGCCCCAGCATTTT

D: TRBD1
V: TRBV12-5
J: TRBJ2-3
size: NA
CDR3: CASGLEQGTTQYF
DNA: TGTGCTAGTGGTTTGGAACAGGGGACTACGCAGTATTTT

D: TRBD1
V: TRBV5-4
J: TRBJ1-2
size: once
CDR3: CASSAGTGGVIGYTF
DNA: TGTGCCAGCAGCGCCGGGACAGGGGGCGTTATTGGCTACACCTTC

D: TRBD2
V: TRBV18
J: TRBJ2-2
size: NA
CDR3: CASSPSTSAGELFF
DNA: TGTGCCAGCTCACCGTCGACTAGCGCCGGGGAGCTGTTTTTT

D: NA
V: TRBV6-5
J: TRBJ2-5
size: NA
CDR3: CASSPILLAGETQYF
DNA: TGTGCCAGCAGTCCTATACTTTTAGCAGGGGAGACCCAGTACTTC

D: TRBD1
V: TRBV5-1
J: TRBJ2-5
size: NA
CDR3: CASGGRTGAQETQYF
DNA: TGCGCCAGCGGCGGCCGAACAGGGGCCCAAGAGACCCAGTACTTC

D: TRBD1
V: TRBV7-6
J: TRBJ1-2
size: once
CDR3: CASSPRQGQAPFF
DNA: TGTGCCAGCAGCCCCAGACAGGGACAGGCACCTTTCTTC

D: NA
V: TRBV9
J: TRBJ1-5
size: NA
CDR3: CASSVDMDQPQHF
DNA: TGTGCCAGCAGCGTAGACATGGATCAGCCCCAGCATTTT

D: TRBD1
V: TRBV3-1/TRBV3-2
J: TRBJ1-2
size: NA
CDR3: CASSQRRTGGNGYTF
DNA: TGTGCCAGCAGCCAACGTCGGACAGGGGGCAATGGCTACACCTTC

D: TRBD1
V: TRBV29-1
J: TRBJ2-1
size: NA
CDR3: CSVRDRGREQFF
DNA: TGCAGCGTTCGGGACAGGGGCAGGGAGCAGTTCTTC

D: NA
V: TRBV3-1/TRBV3-2
J: TRBJ1-6
size: NA
CDR3: CASSLSRGRSSPLHF
DNA: TGTGCCAGCAGCCTTAGCAGGGGTCGTAGTTCACCCCTCCACTTT

D: TRBD1
V: TRBV30
J: TRBJ1-4
size: NA
CDR3: CAWNLGQLNEKLFF
DNA: TGTGCCTGGAATCTGGGACAGCTTAATGAAAAACTGTTTTTT

D: NA
V: TRBV14
J: TRBJ2-1
size: NA
CDR3: CASSPEGPRVTSYNEQFF
DNA: TGTGCCAGCAGCCCAGAAGGACCCAGGGTGACCTCCTACAATGAGCAGTTCTTC

D: TRBD2
V: TRBV9
J: TRBJ2-1
size: NA
CDR3: CASSSRGGVYNEQFF
DNA: TGTGCCAGCAGCTCTCGCGGGGGGGTCTACAATGAGCAGTTCTTC